This TCR beta chain was identified in a study of immune evolution from preneoplasia to lung adenocarcinoma. Findings of the study overall: Later-stage lesions seemingly showed higher T cell density and diversity than normal lung. Normal lung had the highest top T cell clone frequencies.

Germline CDR1 SGHVS, CDR2 FQNEAQ. V was pared by 5 bases and J by 4 bases, with 4 bases of the junction left unmatched. The CDR3 totals 13 residues. Using immunoSEQ multiplex PCR, the repertoire was profiled, and TCRdb retains in-frame clones only, with some absent. The sample lists about 6,500 clones; 75% to 90% were seen once. A note on this clone: Antigen unknown.

H&E slides confirmed each diagnosis, reviewed by two pathologists independently. After pathologic assessment, macro-dissection selected premalignant or tumor cells for extraction. Sequencing was done on a sample of FFPE lung adenocarcinoma in situ tissue. The chain joins TRBV7-8 to TRBJ1-2; TRBD1 matches at 7 bases. This TCR was recovered from a donor aged 70 or older with lung adenocarcinoma. The CDR3 is CASSRTGSYGYTF. CDR3 in DNA: TGTGCCAGCAGCAGGACAGGATCCTATGGCTACACCTTC.